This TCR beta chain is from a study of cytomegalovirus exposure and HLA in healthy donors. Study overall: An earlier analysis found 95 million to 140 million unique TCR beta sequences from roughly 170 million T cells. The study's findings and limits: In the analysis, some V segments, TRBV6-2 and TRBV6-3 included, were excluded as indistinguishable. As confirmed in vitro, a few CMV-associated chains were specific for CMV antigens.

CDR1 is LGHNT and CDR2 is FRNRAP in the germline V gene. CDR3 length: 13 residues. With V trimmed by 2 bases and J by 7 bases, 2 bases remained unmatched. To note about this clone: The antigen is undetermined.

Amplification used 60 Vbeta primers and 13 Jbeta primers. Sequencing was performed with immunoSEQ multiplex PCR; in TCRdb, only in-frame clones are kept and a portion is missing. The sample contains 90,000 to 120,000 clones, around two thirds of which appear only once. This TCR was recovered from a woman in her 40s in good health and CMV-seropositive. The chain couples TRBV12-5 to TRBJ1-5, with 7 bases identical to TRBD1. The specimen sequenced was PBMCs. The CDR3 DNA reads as TGTGCTAGTGGTTTGATACAGGGGCAGCCCCAGCATTTT. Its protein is CASGLIQGQPQHF.